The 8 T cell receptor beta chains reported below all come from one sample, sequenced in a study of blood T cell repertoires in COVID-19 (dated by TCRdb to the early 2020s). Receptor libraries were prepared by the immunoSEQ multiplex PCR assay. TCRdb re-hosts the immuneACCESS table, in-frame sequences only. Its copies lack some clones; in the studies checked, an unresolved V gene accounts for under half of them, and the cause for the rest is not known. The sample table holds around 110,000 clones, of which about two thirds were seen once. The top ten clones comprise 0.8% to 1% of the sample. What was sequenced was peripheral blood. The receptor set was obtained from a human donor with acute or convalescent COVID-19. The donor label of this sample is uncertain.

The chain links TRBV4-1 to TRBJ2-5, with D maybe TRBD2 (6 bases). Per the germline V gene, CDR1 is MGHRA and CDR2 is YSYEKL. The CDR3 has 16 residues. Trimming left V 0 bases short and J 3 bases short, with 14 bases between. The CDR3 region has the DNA TGCGCCAGCAGCCAAGACGTGGTTAGCGGAAAAGAGACCCAGTACTTC. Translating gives CASSQDVVSGKETQYF.

The CDR3 spells CASSLGAGHYEQYF. DNA of the CDR3: TGTGCCAGCAGCTTAGGTGCGGGCCACTACGAGCAGTACTTC. The chain carries TRBV7-3 and TRBJ2-7, with D perhaps matching TRBD2 (5 bases). Trimming shortened V by 2 bases and J by 3 bases, and 11 bases separated the two germline ends. The germline CDR1 and CDR2 sequences are SGHTA and FQGTGA. This CDR3 comprises 14 residues.

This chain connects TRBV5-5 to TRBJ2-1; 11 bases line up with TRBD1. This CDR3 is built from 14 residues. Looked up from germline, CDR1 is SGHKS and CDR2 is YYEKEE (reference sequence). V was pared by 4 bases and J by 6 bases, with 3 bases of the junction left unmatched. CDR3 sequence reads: CASSLGQGANEQFF. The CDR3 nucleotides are TGTGCCAGCAGCCTTGGACAGGGGGCCAATGAGCAGTTCTTC.

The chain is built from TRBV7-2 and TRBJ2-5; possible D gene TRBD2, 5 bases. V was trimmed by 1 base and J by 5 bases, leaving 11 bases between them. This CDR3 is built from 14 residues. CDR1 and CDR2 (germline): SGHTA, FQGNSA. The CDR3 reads CASSLGAAGETQYF. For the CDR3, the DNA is TGTGCCAGCAGCTTAGGAGCGGCCGGCGAGACCCAGTACTTC.

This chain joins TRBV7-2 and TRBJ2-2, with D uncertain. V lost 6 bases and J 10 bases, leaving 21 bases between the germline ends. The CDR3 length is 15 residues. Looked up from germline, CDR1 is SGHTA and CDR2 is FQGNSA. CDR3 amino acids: CASSRLEMTPTELFF. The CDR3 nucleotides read TGTGCCAGCAGTCGACTCGAAATGACCCCGACGGAGCTGTTTTTT.

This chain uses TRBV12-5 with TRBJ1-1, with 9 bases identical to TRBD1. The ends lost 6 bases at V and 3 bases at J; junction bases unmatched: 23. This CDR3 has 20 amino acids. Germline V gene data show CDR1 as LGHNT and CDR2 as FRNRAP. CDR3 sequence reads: CASGSLPRTGELWRHTEAFF. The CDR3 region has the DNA TGTGCTAGTGGCTCTTTACCCCGGACAGGGGAATTATGGCGTCACACTGAAGCTTTCTTT.

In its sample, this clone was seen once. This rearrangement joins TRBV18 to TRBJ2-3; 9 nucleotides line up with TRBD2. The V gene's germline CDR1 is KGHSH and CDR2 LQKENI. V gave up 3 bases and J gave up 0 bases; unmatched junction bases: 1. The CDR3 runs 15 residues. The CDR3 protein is CASSPLAGSTDTQYF. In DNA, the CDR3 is TGTGCCAGCTCACCTCTAGCGGGAAGCACAGATACGCAGTATTTT.

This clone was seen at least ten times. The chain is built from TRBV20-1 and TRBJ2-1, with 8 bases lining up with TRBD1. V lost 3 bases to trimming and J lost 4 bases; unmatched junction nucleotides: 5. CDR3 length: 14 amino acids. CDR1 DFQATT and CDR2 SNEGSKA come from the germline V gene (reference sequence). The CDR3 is CSASIGTGYNEQFF. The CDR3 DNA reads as TGCAGTGCTAGTATCGGGACAGGTTACAATGAGCAGTTCTTC.